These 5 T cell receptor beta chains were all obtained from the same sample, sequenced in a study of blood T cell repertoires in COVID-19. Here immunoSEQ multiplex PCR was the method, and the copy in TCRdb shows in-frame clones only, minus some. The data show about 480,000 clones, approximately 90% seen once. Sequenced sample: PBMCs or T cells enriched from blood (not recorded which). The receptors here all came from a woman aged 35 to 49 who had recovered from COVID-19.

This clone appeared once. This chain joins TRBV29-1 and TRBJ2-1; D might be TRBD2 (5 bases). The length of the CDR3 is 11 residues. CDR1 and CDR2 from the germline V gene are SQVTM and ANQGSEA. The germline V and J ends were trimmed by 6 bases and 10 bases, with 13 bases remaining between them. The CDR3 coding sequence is TGCAGCGTCCAAAACCCGGGAGAGCAGTTCTTC. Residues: CSVQNPGEQFF.

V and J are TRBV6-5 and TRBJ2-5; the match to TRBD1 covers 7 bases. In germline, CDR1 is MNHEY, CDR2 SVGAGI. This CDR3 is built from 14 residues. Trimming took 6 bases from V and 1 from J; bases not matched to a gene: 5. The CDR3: CASRGGGSQETQYF. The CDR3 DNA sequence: TGTGCCAGCAGAGGGGGCGGGTCCCAAGAGACCCAGTACTTC.

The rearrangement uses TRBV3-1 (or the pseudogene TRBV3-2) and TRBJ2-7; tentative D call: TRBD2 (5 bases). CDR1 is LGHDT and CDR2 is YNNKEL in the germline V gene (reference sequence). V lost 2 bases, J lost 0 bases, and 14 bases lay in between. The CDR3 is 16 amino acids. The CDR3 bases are TGTGCCAGCAGCCAATCCGGACTGAGGAGCTCCTACGAGCAGTACTTC. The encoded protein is CASSQSGLRSSYEQYF.

DNA of the CDR3: TGTGCCACCAACCCCGTTTCGTCAGAGAACACTGAAGCTTTCTTT. This sequence encodes CATNPVSSENTEAFF. V usage is TRBV15 and J usage is TRBJ1-1; unclear D gene. V lost 7 bases and J 1 base, leaving 16 bases between the germline ends. The CDR3 spans 15 residues. Germline loops: CDR1 LNHNV, CDR2 YYDKDF (reference sequence).

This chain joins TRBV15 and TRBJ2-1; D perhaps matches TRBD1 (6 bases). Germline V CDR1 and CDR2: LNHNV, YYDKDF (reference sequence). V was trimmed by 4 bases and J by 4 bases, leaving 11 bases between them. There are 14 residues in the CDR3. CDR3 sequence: CATSTGTLYNEQFF. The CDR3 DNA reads TGTGCCACCAGCACCGGGACACTATACAATGAGCAGTTCTTC.